The 22 T cell receptor beta chains below all came from one sample that was sequenced in a study of blood T cell repertoires in COVID-19. Sequencing used immunoSEQ multiplex PCR; TCRdb keeps in-frame clones, though not all of them. The sample includes 40,000 to 50,000 clones, around 90% of them seen just once. Sequencing was done on a sample of peripheral blood. The receptors derive from a man aged 45 to 65 with active COVID-19.

The genes are TRBV28 and TRBJ2-5, with a tentative D call TRBD2 (6 bases). Germline-derived CDR1 and CDR2 are MDHEN and SYDVKM. CDR3 length equals 13 residues. V lost 2 bases, J lost 6 bases, and 10 bases lay in between. CDR3 amino acids: CASSLGLAKTQYF. DNA for the CDR3: TGTGCCAGCAGTTTAGGCCTAGCGAAGACCCAGTACTTC.

The CDR3 coding sequence is TGTGCCAGCTCACCGCTCCGGGACAGGAGCTTATATGGCTACACCTTC. Its translation is CASSPLRDRSLYGYTF. The V and J genes are TRBV18 and TRBJ1-2; TRBD1 matches at 8 bases. The CDR3 has 16 residues. V lost 3 bases, J lost 5 bases, and 11 bases stayed unmatched. The germline CDR1 and CDR2 sequences are KGHSH and LQKENI.

The chain uses TRBV27 and TRBJ2-5; 12 nucleotides agree with TRBD2. CDR3 length: 17 amino acids. V dropped 4 bases and J dropped 4; count of bases not matched to a gene: 10. The germline V gene has CDR1 MNHEY and CDR2 SMNVEV (reference sequence). CDR3 bases: TGTGCCAGCAGTTCCCTAGCGGGAGGGCCGGAGCGAGAGACCCAGTACTTC. As protein: CASSSLAGGPERETQYF.

The V call is TRBV10-1, the J call TRBJ2-1; weak D call: TRBD1 (7 bases). The ends were cut back, 4 bases at V and 0 bases at J, with 19 bases in the middle. CDR3 length: 18 residues. CDR1 and CDR2 from the germline V gene are WNHNN and SYGVQD (reference sequence). This chain's CDR3 is CASSAGKGAGSSYNEQFF. The CDR3 DNA follows: TGCGCCAGCAGTGCGGGGAAGGGGGCGGGAAGCTCCTACAATGAGCAGTTCTTC.

The sample holds many counts of this clone. The V and J genes are TRBV18 and TRBJ2-3, with TRBD2 as a possible D gene (5 bases). The V end lost 2 bases, the J end lost 6 bases, and 9 bases lay between the germline ends. CDR3 length equals 13 residues. Germline CDR1 is KGHSH and CDR2 is LQKENI. CDR3 in DNA: TGTGCCAGCTCACCAGAGGGTTGGGATACGCAGTATTTT. This sequence encodes CASSPEGWDTQYF.

This chain's CDR3 is CATSDLPGAGGHEQFF. The CDR3 DNA sequence: TGTGCCACCAGTGATTTGCCGGGGGCAGGGGGCCATGAGCAGTTCTTC. This sequence joins TRBV24-1 and TRBJ2-1; TRBD1 agrees at 8 bases. Losses at the gene ends were 0 bases for V and 8 bases for J; bases not matched to a gene: 8. The CDR3 is 16 residues long. Germline-derived CDR1 and CDR2 are KGHDR and SFDVKD.

This clone occurred once. The rearrangement links TRBV24-1 to TRBJ2-1; 9 bases align to TRBD2. CDR3 length: 16 amino acids. The germline V gene has CDR1 KGHDR and CDR2 SFDVKD. The V segment lost 3 bases and the J segment 5 bases; nucleotides outside the gene matches: 7. The CDR3 here is CATSDPPGGRDNEQFF. The CDR3 nucleotides read TGTGCCACCAGTGATCCCCCCGGCGGGAGGGACAATGAGCAGTTCTTC.

The chain links TRBV2 to TRBJ2-3; TRBD2 matches 11 bases. This CDR3 has 15 residues. Germline CDR1 reads SNHLY; CDR2 reads FYNNEI. V dropped 6 bases and J dropped 0; count of bases not matched to a gene: 2. CDR3 sequence reads: CASRGLAASTDTQYF. Here the CDR3 DNA reads TGTGCCAGCAGGGGACTAGCGGCTAGCACAGATACGCAGTATTTT.

This clone came up a few times. The chain has TRBV10-1 and TRBJ2-2; D remains ambiguous. CDR1 and CDR2 from the germline V gene are WNHNN and SYGVQD (reference sequence). Trimming took 10 bases from V and 5 from J, leaving 5 bases between them. The CDR3 is 10 residues long. The CDR3 reads CATPTGELFF. CDR3 sequence (DNA): TGCGCCACCCCAACCGGGGAGCTGTTTTTT.

The chain combines TRBV4-1 with TRBJ2-7; maybe TRBD2 (5 bases). Germline CDR1 MGHRA, CDR2 YSYEKL. There are 15 residues in the CDR3. Trimming took off 3 bases at V and 7 bases at J, with 19 bases between the two ends. CDR3 nucleotide sequence: TGCGCCAGCAGCCACTTCGAGCGAACCTCGGGGGAGCAGTACTTC. It translates to CASSHFERTSGEQYF.

The chain employs TRBV7-9 and TRBJ2-7, with a tentative D call TRBD1 (5 bases). Per germline, CDR1 SEHNR and CDR2 FQNEAQ (reference sequence). The CDR3 totals 13 residues. Trimming removed 3 bases from V and 7 bases from J, with 13 bases in between. The CDR3 sequence is CASSFRDLTEQYF. CDR3 bases: TGTGCCAGCAGCTTCAGGGATTTGACAGAGCAGTACTTC.

The CDR3 DNA follows: TGTGCCAGCAGCTCTACTAGCGGGAGGGAGAATGAGCAGTTCTTC. As protein: CASSSTSGRENEQFF. The rearrangement uses TRBV7-2 and TRBJ2-1, with TRBD2 identical over 13 bases. V trimming: 4 bases; J trimming: 7 bases; junction bases outside the gene matches: 4. The CDR3 runs to 15 residues. Germline V gene sequence: CDR1 SGHTA, CDR2 FQGNSA. The full variable domain, its missing parts supplied by reference TRBV7-2 and TRBJ2-1, is GAGVSQSPSNKVTEKGKDVELRCDPISGHTALYWYRQSLGQGLEFLIYFQGNSAPDKSGLPSDRFSAERTGGSVSTLTIQRTQQEDSAVYLCASSSTSGRENEQFFGPGTRLTVL.

J is TRBJ2-7 and V is TRBV6-5, with TRBD1 matching 12 bases. This CDR3 is 15 amino acids long. V dropped 5 bases and J dropped 4; count of bases not matched to a gene: 6. Germline V CDR1 and CDR2: MNHEY, SVGAGI. CDR3 in amino acids: CASSLPGQGAYEQYF. The CDR3 DNA is TGTGCCAGCAGTCTCCCGGGACAGGGGGCATACGAGCAGTACTTC.

V and J are TRBV9 and TRBJ2-7, with TRBD2 matching 8 bases. V gave up 0 bases and J gave up 6 bases; unmatched junction bases: 8. Germline CDR1 SGDLS, CDR2 YYNGEE. This CDR3 comprises 15 residues. The CDR3 loop reads CASSVAPSGWGEQYF. The CDR3 coding sequence is TGTGCCAGCAGCGTAGCTCCTAGCGGGTGGGGCGAGCAGTACTTC.

The chain couples TRBV12-3 or TRBV12-4 to TRBJ1-5; no clear D gene. V was trimmed by 7 bases and J by 6 bases, leaving 10 bases between them. The CDR3 is made up of 12 amino acids. CDR3 sequence: CASTMNGQPQHF. The DNA for the CDR3 is TGTGCCAGCACCATGAACGGTCAGCCCCAGCATTTT.

The J gene is TRBJ2-5, the V gene TRBV18; TRBD1 is a possible D gene (6 bases). Germline assignment: CDR1 KGHSH and CDR2 LQKENI. V was clipped by 1 base and J by 3 bases, with 12 bases between them. This CDR3 spans 15 amino acids. The DNA for the CDR3 is TGTGCCAGCTCACCACGTCGGGACACCAAAGAGACCCAGTACTTC. This gives the protein CASSPRRDTKETQYF.

The rearrangement uses TRBV29-1 and TRBJ2-1; 14 bases line up with TRBD2. Germline CDR1 is SQVTM and CDR2 is ANQGSEA. Trimming removed 7 bases from V and 7 bases from J; junction bases left unmatched: 12. This CDR3 is 16 amino acids long. CDR3 residues: CSASRGLAGVGNEQFF. The DNA of the CDR3 is TGCAGCGCCAGCCGGGGACTAGCGGGAGTAGGGAATGAGCAGTTCTTC.

The chain employs TRBV5-1 and TRBJ2-1; D ambiguous. Germline-derived CDR1 and CDR2 are SGHRS and YFSETQ. The CDR3 is 14 amino acids. V dropped 4 bases and J dropped 7 bases, with 15 bases sitting between them. CDR3 sequence (DNA): TGCGCCAGCAGCAGGAGTCAACGCGTTAATGAGCAGTTCTTC. This encodes CASSRSQRVNEQFF. Full variable domain (outside the CDR3, taken from reference TRBV5-1 and TRBJ2-1): KAGVTQTPRYLIKTRGQQVTLSCSPISGHRSVSWYQQTPGQGLQFLFEYFSETQRNKGNFPGRFSGRQFSNSRSEMNVSTLELGDSALYLCASSRSQRVNEQFFGPGTRLTVL.

The gene calls are TRBV9 and TRBJ2-3, with D possibly matching TRBD1 (6 bases). V was cut by 0 bases and J by 2 bases, with 13 bases left in between. The CDR3 consists of 16 residues. Germline V gene sequence: CDR1 SGDLS, CDR2 YYNGEE. DNA for the CDR3: TGTGCCAGCAGCGTAGGACAGGTCATACTCACAGATACGCAGTATTTT. Residues: CASSVGQVILTDTQYF.

The V and J genes are TRBV19 and TRBJ1-2, with D unresolved. V lost 1 base and J 2 bases, leaving 17 bases between the germline ends. Germline V gene lookup returns CDR1 LNHDA and CDR2 SQIVND (reference sequence). CDR3 size: 17 residues. CDR3 in amino acids: CASSIGGLAGGNYGYTF. DNA of the CDR3: TGTGCCAGTAGTATAGGAGGGCTGGCAGGAGGGAACTATGGCTACACCTTC.

V is TRBV9 and J is TRBJ1-2, with D possibly matching TRBD1 (6 bases). CDR3 length: 12 amino acids. The V end lost 3 bases, the J end lost 7 bases, and 10 bases lay between the germline ends. The germline V gene has CDR1 SGDLS and CDR2 YYNGEE. The CDR3 bases are TGTGCCAGCAGCGCAGGGGATCGTGGCTACACCTTC. Translating it yields CASSAGDRGYTF.

V and J are TRBV12-3 or TRBV12-4 and TRBJ1-6, with D hard to call. This CDR3 has 13 amino acids. Trimming cost V 2 bases and J 5 bases, with 4 bases left between them. CDR3 protein: CASSLTDNSPLHF. CDR3 in DNA: TGTGCCAGCAGTTTAACGGATAATTCACCCCTCCACTTT.